This entry describes one T cell receptor beta chain. The sample originates from a study of blood T cell repertoires in COVID-19. Study overall: Samples representing acute and convalescent COVID-19 were sourced from the United States, Italy and Spain. The analysed material was cDNA or gDNA that came from T cells, B-cell-depleted T cells, or PBMCs.

Source study methods: Cell counts per sample came from amplifying reference gene primers. Some clones are missing from TCRdb's copy, which holds only in-frame ones; the method was immunoSEQ multiplex PCR. V, J and clone size reflect that table, while D and trimming were determined from the DNA. Of some 56,000 clones in the sample, less than 90% are singletons; the top ten hold 13%. This CDR3 is built from 15 residues. Germline V lookup: CDR1 LNHDA, CDR2 SQIVND (reference sequence). Germline trimming cut 6 bases from V and 4 bases from J; bases unmatched to any gene: 9. What was sequenced was peripheral blood. The chain couples TRBV19 to TRBJ1-3, with TRBD1 identical over 7 bases. The sequence was obtained from a woman older than 75 with acute or convalescent COVID-19. The CDR3 protein is CASSATGVNGNTIYF. The CDR3 coding sequence is TGTGCCAGTAGCGCTACAGGGGTGAACGGAAACACCATATATTTT.